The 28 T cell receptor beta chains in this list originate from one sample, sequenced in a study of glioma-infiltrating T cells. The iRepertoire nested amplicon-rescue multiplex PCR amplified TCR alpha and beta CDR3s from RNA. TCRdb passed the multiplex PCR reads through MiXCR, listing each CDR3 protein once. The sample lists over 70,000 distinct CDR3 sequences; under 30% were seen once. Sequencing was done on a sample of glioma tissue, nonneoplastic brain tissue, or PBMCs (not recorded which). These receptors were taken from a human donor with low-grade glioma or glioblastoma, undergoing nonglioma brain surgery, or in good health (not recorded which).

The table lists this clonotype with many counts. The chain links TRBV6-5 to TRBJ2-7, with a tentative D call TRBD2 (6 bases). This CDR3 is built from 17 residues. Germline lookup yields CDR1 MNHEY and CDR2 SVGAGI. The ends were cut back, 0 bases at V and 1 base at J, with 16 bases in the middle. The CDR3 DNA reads TGTGCCAGCAGTTACTCGGAGGGCAGGGTAGCATCCTACGAGCAGTACTTC. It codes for CASSYSEGRVASYEQYF.

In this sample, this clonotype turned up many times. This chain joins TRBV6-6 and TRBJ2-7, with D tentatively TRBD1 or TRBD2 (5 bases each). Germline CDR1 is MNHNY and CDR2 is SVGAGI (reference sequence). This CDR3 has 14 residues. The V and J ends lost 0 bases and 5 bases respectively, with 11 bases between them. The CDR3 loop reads CASSYSILGDEQYF. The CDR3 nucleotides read TGTGCCAGCAGTTACTCTATTCTGGGGGACGAGCAGTACTTC.

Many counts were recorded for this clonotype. The CDR3 DNA sequence: TGTGCCAGCAGTTCACTGATAAAGGACAGGGGGAACTATGGCTACACCTTC. Translation gives CASSSLIKDRGNYGYTF. V usage is TRBV6-1 and J usage is TRBJ1-2, with 10 bases that match TRBD1. J was trimmed by 2 bases and V by 5 bases; bases with no gene match: 11. The CDR3 contains 17 residues. The germline gives CDR1 MNHNS, CDR2 SASEGT.

The CDR3 region is CASSRLRDRAAPYNEQFF. The CDR3, as DNA: TGTGCCAGCAGCCGGCTACGGGACAGGGCCGCGCCGTACAATGAGCAGTTCTTC. The chain links TRBV19 to TRBJ2-1; 9 bases are shared with TRBD1. CDR3 length: 18 amino acids. CDR1 is LNHDA and CDR2 is SQIVND in the germline V gene (reference sequence). The junction had 19 bases not matched to a gene; V was cut back by 9 bases and J by 4 bases.

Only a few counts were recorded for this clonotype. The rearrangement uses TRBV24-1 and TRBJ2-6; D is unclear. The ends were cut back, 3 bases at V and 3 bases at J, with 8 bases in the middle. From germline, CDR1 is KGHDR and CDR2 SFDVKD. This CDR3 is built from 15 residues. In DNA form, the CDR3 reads TGTGCCACCAGTGATGGTAGGGATGGGGCCAACGTCCTGACTTTC. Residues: CATSDGRDGANVLTF.

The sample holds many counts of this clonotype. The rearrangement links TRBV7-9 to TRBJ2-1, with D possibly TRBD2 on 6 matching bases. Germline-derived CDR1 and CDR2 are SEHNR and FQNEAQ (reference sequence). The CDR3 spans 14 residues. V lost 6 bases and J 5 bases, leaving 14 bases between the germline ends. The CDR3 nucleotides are TGTGCCAGCAGGGCCCCATGGGGGGACAATGAGCAGTTCTTC. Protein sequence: CASRAPWGDNEQFF.

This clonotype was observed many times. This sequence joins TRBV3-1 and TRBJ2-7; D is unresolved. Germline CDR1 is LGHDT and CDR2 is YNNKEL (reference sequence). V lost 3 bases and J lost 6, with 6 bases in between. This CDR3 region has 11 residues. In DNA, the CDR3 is TGTGCCAGCAGCCAGGGCGTCGAGCAGTACTTC. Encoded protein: CASSQGVEQYF.

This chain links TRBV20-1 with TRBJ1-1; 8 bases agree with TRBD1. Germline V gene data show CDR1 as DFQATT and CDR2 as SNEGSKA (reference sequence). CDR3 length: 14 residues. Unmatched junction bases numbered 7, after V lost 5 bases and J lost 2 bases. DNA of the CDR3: TGCAGTGCTCTACAGGGGGACAGCAACACTGAAGCTTTCTTT. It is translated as CSALQGDSNTEAFF.

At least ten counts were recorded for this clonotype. CDR3 DNA: TGTGCCAGCAGTTTATTTAGGGCAGGAGAGCAGTTCTTC. As protein: CASSLFRAGEQFF. The V gene is TRBV27, the J gene TRBJ2-1; D call uncertain. Looked up from germline, CDR1 is MNHEY and CDR2 is SMNVEV (reference sequence). Trimming stripped 1 base from V and 10 bases from J, with 11 bases between. This CDR3 spans 13 amino acids.

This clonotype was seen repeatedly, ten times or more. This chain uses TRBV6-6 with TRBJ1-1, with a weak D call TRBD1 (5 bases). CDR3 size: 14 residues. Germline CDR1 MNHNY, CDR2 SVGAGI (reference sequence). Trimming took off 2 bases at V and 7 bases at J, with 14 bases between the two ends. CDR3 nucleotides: TGTGCCAGCAGTTACGGGACGGTGAATCTTGAAGCTTTCTTT. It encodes CASSYGTVNLEAFF.

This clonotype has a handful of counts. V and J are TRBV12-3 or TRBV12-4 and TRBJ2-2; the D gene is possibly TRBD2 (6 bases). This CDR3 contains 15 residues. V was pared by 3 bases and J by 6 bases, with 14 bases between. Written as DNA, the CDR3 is TGTGCCAGCAGTTTGTCCGGGGGTGTTGCCGGGGAGCTGTTTTTT. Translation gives CASSLSGGVAGELFF.

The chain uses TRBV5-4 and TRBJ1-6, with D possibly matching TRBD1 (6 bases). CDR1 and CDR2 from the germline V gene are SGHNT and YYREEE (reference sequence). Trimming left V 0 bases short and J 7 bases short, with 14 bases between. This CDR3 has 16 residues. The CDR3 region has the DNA TGTGCCAGCAGCTTGGGGGACAAGATTGAAAATTCACCCCTCCACTTT. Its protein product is CASSLGDKIENSPLHF.

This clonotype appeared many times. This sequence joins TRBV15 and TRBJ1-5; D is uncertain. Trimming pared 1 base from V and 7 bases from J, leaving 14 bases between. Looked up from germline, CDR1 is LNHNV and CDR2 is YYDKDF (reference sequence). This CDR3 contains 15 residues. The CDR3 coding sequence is TGTGCCACCAGCAGAGGGGGTCAGACCTGGCAGCCCCAGCATTTT. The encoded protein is CATSRGGQTWQPQHF.

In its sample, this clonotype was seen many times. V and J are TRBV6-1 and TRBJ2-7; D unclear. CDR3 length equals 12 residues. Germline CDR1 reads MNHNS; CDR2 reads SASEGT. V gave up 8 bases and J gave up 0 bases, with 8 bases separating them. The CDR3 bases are TGTGCCAGCCGGGTGATCTCCTACGAGCAGTACTTC. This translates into CASRVISYEQYF.

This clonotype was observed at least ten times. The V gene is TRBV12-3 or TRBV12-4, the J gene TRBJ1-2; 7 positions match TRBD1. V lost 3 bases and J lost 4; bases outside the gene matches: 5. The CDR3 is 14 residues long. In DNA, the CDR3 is TGTGCCAGCAGTTTTCAGGGGGGAGGCTATGGCTACACCTTC. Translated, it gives CASSFQGGGYGYTF.

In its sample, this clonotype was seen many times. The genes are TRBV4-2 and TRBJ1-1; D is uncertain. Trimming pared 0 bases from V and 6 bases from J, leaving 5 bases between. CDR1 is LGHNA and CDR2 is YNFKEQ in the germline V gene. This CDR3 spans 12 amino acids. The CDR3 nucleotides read TGTGCCAGCAGCCAAGAAGGCCCTGAAGCTTTCTTT. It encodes CASSQEGPEAFF.

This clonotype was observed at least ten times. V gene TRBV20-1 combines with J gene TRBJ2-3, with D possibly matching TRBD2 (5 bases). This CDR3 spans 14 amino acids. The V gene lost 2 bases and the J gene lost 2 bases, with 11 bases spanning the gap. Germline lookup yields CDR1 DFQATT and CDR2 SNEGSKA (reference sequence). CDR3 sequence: CSARKLDNTDTQYF. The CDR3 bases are TGCAGTGCTAGAAAACTAGATAACACAGATACGCAGTATTTT.

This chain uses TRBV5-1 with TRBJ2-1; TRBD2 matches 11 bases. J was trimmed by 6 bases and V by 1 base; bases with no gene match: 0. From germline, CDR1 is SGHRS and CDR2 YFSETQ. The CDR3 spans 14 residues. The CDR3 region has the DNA TGCGCCAGCAGCTTGACTAGCGGGAGCAATGAGCAGTTCTTC. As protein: CASSLTSGSNEQFF.

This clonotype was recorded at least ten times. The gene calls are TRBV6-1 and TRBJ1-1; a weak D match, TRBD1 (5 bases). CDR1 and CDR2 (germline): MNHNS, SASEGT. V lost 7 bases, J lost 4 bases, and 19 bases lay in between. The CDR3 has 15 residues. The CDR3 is CASKGPPLESTEAFF. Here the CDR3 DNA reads TGTGCCAGCAAGGGGCCACCGCTGGAGAGCACTGAAGCTTTCTTT.

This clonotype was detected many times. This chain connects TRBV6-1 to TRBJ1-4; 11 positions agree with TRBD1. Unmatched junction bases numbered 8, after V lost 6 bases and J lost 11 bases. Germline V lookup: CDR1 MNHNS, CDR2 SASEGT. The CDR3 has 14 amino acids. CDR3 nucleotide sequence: TGTGCCAGCAGAGGGACAGGGGGGCAAGAGAAACTGTTTTTT. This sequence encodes CASRGTGGQEKLFF.

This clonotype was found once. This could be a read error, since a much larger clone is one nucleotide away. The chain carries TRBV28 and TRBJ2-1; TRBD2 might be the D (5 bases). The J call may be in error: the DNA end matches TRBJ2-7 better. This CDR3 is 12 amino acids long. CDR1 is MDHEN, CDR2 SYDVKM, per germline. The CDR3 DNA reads TGTGCCAGCGAGGGTAACCCCTACGAGCAGTACTTC. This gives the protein CASEGNPYEQYF.

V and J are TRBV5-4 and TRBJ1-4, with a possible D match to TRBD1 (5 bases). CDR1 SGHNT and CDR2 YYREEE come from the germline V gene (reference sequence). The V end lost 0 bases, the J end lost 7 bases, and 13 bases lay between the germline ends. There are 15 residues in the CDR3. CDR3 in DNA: TGTGCCAGCAGCTTGGATGGGCTGAGGGGTGAAAAACTGTTTTTT. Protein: CASSLDGLRGEKLFF.

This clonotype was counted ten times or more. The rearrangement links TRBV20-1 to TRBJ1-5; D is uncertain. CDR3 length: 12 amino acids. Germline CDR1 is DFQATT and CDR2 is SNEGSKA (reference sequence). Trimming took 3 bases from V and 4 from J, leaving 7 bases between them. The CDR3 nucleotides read TGCAGTGCTAGTAGTGGGAATCAGCCCCAGCATTTT. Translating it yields CSASSGNQPQHF.

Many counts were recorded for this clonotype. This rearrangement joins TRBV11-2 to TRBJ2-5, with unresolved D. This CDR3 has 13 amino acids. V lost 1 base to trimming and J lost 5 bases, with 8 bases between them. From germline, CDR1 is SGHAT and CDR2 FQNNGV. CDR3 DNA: TGTGCCAGCAGCTTAGCTAGGGCCGAGACCCAGTACTTC. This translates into CASSLARAETQYF.

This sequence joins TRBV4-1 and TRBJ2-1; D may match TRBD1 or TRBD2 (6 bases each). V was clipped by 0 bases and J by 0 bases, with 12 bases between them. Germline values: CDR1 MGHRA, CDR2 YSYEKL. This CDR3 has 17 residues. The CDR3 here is CASSQDGGGASYNEQFF. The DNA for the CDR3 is TGCGCCAGCAGCCAAGATGGGGGCGGGGCCTCCTACAATGAGCAGTTCTTC.

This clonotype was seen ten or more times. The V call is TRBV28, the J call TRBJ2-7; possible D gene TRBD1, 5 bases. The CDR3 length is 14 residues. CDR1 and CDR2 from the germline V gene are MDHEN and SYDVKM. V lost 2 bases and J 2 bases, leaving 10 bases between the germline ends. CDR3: CASSLNQGAYEQYF. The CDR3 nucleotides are TGTGCCAGCAGTTTAAATCAGGGTGCCTACGAGCAGTACTTC.

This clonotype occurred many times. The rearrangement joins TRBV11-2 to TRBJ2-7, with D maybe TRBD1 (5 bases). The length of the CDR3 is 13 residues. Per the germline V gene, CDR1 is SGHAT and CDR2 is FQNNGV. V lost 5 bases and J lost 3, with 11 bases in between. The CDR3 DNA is TGTGCCAGCAGCCACGGACAAAGCTACGAGCAGTACTTC. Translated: CASSHGQSYEQYF.

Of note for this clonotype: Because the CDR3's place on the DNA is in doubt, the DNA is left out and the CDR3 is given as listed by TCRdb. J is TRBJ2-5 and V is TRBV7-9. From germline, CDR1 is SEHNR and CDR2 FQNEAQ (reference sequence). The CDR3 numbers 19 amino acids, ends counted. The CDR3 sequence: CASSFYICSARTNRETQYF.